One and the same sample provided the 26 T cell receptor beta chains below, sequenced in a study of identical twins. TCRdb itself ran the 5' RACE reads through MiXCR, one entry per CDR3 protein. The table includes about 890,000 distinct CDR3 sequences, about 12% detected once. These data were also reused for a study on yellow fever vaccine responses in identical twins.

Sequenced sample: PBMCs. These receptors all stem from a young woman in good health.

The rearrangement uses TRBV10-3 and TRBJ2-1; 9 positions match TRBD1. This CDR3 region has 14 residues. The V gene's germline CDR1 is ENHRY and CDR2 SYGVKD. After removal of 7 bases from V and 6 bases from J, the junction contained 7 bases not matched to a gene. The CDR3 DNA sequence: TGTGCCATCATGACCGGACAGGGGCGCAATGAGCAGTTCTTC. Amino acid sequence: CAIMTGQGRNEQFF.

The sample holds a few counts of this clonotype. The J gene is TRBJ2-5, the V gene TRBV28; 11 bases agree with TRBD2. The CDR3 is 15 amino acids. J gave up 4 bases and V 6 bases, and 7 bases lay outside the gene matches. Germline V gene sequence: CDR1 MDHEN, CDR2 SYDVKM. CDR3: CASSRTSGPTETQYF. As DNA, the CDR3 is TGTGCCAGCAGCCGGACTAGCGGGCCCACAGAGACCCAGTACTTC.

The J gene is TRBJ2-4, the V gene TRBV2; the match to TRBD1 covers 7 bases. V was clipped by 6 bases and J by 6 bases; unmatched bases: 8. CDR3 length: 14 amino acids. CDR1 and CDR2 (germline): SNHLY, FYNNEI. CDR3 sequence reads: CASRERTGLNIQYF. CDR3 in DNA: TGTGCCAGCAGGGAAAGGACAGGCCTAAACATTCAGTACTTC.

This chain uses TRBV20-1 with TRBJ2-2; a possible D gene is TRBD1 (6 bases). Trimming removed 0 bases at V and 3 bases at J, with 11 bases between. In germline, CDR1 is DFQATT, CDR2 SNEGSKA (reference sequence). This CDR3 region has 15 residues. CDR3 DNA sequence: TGCAGTGCTAGAGACAGGGGATGGTACACCGGGGAGCTGTTTTTT. This gives the protein CSARDRGWYTGELFF.

CDR3 nucleotide sequence: TGTGCCAGCAGCCAAACGGACAGGCGAGATGGCTACACCTTC. This translates into CASSQTDRRDGYTF. The V call is TRBV3-1, the J call TRBJ1-2, with TRBD1 identical over 7 bases. Germline values: CDR1 LGHDT, CDR2 YNNKEL (reference sequence). The CDR3 is made up of 14 amino acids. V was pared by 2 bases and J by 6 bases, with 6 bases of the junction left unmatched.

The rearrangement links TRBV12-3 or TRBV12-4 to TRBJ2-3, with a weak D call TRBD1 (6 bases). Trimming shortened V by 6 bases and J by 2 bases, and 12 bases separated the two germline ends. The CDR3 loop spans 14 amino acids. The CDR3 reads CASRDSVNTDTQYF. In DNA form, the CDR3 reads TGTGCCAGCAGGGACAGCGTAAACACAGATACGCAGTATTTT.

Many counts were recorded for this clonotype. The chain employs TRBV5-1 and TRBJ2-2, with D possibly TRBD2 on 5 matching bases. The CDR3 runs to 15 residues. V lost 1 base to trimming and J lost 5 bases, with 12 bases between them. Germline loops: CDR1 SGHRS, CDR2 YFSETQ. The CDR3 nucleotides read TGCGCCAGCAGCTTGTTGGAGGAGAGAACCGGGGAGCTGTTTTTT. It translates to CASSLLEERTGELFF.

V and J are TRBV11-1 and TRBJ1-1; TRBD1 agrees at 9 bases. The ends lost 5 bases at V and 0 bases at J; junction bases unmatched: 13. The CDR3 has 18 residues. Germline lookup yields CDR1 SGHAT and CDR2 FQDESV (reference sequence). The CDR3: CASSPGTGSGDMNTEAFF. CDR3 in DNA: TGTGCCAGCAGCCCAGGGACAGGGAGTGGGGACATGAACACTGAAGCTTTCTTT.

The rearrangement uses TRBV7-6 and TRBJ2-2; 13 bases are shared with TRBD2. V lost 3 bases, J lost 6 bases, and 10 bases stayed unmatched. Germline CDR1 is SGHVS and CDR2 is FNYEAQ. CDR3 size: 18 residues. CDR3 bases: TGTGCCAGCAGCTTGGCCGGGACTAGCGGGGTCGTATCCGGGGAGCTGTTTTTT. Residues: CASSLAGTSGVVSGELFF.

This clonotype was seen ten or more times. V and J are TRBV6-1 and TRBJ2-5; D perhaps matches TRBD2 (6 bases). Deletions cut 8 bases from V and 2 bases from J, with 21 bases between. CDR3 length: 16 amino acids. Germline V gene data show CDR1 as MNHNS and CDR2 as SASEGT. The CDR3 sequence: CASSHHRDFTQETQYF. Written as DNA, the CDR3 is TGTGCCAGCTCACACCACCGGGACTTTACACAAGAGACCCAGTACTTC.

Many counts were recorded for this clonotype. The rearrangement uses TRBV5-6 and TRBJ2-5; D gene unclear. Trimming pared 1 base from V and 0 bases from J, leaving 7 bases between. In germline, CDR1 is SGHDT, CDR2 YYEEEE. The CDR3 spans 14 residues. CDR3 region: CASSLTNYQETQYF. The DNA of the CDR3 is TGTGCCAGCAGCTTGACTAACTACCAAGAGACCCAGTACTTC. The full variable domain, rest sourced from reference TRBV5-6 and TRBJ2-5, is DAGVTQSPTHLIKTRGQQVTLRCSPKSGHDTVSWYQQALGQGPQFIFQYYEEEERQRGNFPDRFSGHQFPNYSSELNVNALLLGDSALYLCASSLTNYQETQYFGPGTRLLVL.

In its sample, this clonotype was seen many times. The junction departs from germline at one end; a sequencing error may be responsible. This sequence joins TRBV12-3 or TRBV12-4 and TRBJ2-1; D is ambiguous. The CDR3 totals 14 residues. CDR3 in DNA: TGTGCCAGTCAGAGAGCCAGCTCCCACAATGAGCAGTTCTTC. Protein product: CASQRASSHNEQFF.

This clonotype has more than one count but fewer than ten. J is TRBJ2-2 and V is TRBV27; tentatively, D is TRBD1 or TRBD2 (6 bases each). The CDR3 length is 14 residues. Germline CDR1 is MNHEY and CDR2 is SMNVEV (reference sequence). The V end was cut by 3 bases, the J end by 7 bases, with 12 bases between. The CDR3 sequence: CASSFKGGRGELFF. In nucleotides, the CDR3 is TGTGCCAGCAGTTTTAAAGGGGGGCGCGGGGAGCTGTTTTTT.

The table lists this clonotype with a few counts. In nucleotides, the CDR3 is TGCAGCGTTGAAGCCGGGTCTATGGTAGCTTTCTTT. Its translation: CSVEAGSMVAFF. The chain joins TRBV29-1 to TRBJ1-1, with no clear D. V lost 1 base and J 10 bases, leaving 13 bases between the germline ends. Looked up from germline, CDR1 is SQVTM and CDR2 is ANQGSEA. This CDR3 comprises 12 residues.

This clonotype has more than one count but fewer than ten. The rearrangement uses TRBV5-1 and TRBJ2-7; 7 bases match TRBD1. Germline loops: CDR1 SGHRS, CDR2 YFSETQ. The CDR3 totals 15 residues. With 3 bases clipped from V and 0 bases from J, the junction kept 6 bases outside the gene matches. This chain's CDR3 is CASSSETGTSYEQYF. The CDR3, as DNA: TGCGCCAGCAGCTCTGAGACAGGGACCTCCTACGAGCAGTACTTC.

This clonotype was counted many times. The chain uses TRBV20-1 and TRBJ1-1; 7 nucleotides line up with TRBD1. The J segment lost 4 bases and the V segment lost 6 bases, leaving 8 bases of the junction unmatched. There are 13 residues in the CDR3. CDR1 is DFQATT and CDR2 is SNEGSKA in the germline V gene (reference sequence). CDR3 DNA sequence: TGCAGTGCACCGACAGGGTCGGGCACTGAAGCTTTCTTT. As protein: CSAPTGSGTEAFF.

This rearrangement joins TRBV15 to TRBJ2-5; 10 nucleotides align to TRBD2. CDR3 length equals 17 residues. Trimming removed 0 bases from V and 5 bases from J; junction bases left unmatched: 9. CDR1 is LNHNV and CDR2 is YYDKDF in the germline V gene (reference sequence). Here the CDR3 DNA reads TGTGCCACCAGCAGAGATTTCACTAGCGGGGTTAATGAGACCCAGTACTTC. Amino acid sequence: CATSRDFTSGVNETQYF.

The chain employs TRBV2 and TRBJ2-2, with TRBD2 identical over 10 bases. CDR1 is SNHLY and CDR2 is FYNNEI in the germline V gene. The CDR3 totals 16 residues. V lost 8 bases to trimming and J lost 6 bases; unmatched junction nucleotides: 12. CDR3 nucleotide sequence: TGTGCCAGCGGTGGGGCTAGCGGGAGTGGCCCCGGGGAGCTGTTTTTT. This translates into CASGGASGSGPGELFF.

There are a few counts of this clonotype. This sequence joins TRBV20-1 and TRBJ1-5; possible D gene TRBD1, 5 bases. CDR3 length: 13 residues. CDR1 is DFQATT, CDR2 SNEGSKA, per germline (reference sequence). Trimming took 3 bases from V and 4 from J, leaving 10 bases between them. This CDR3 is CSARTEPNQPQHF. The CDR3 region has the DNA TGCAGTGCTAGGACAGAGCCAAATCAGCCCCAGCATTTT.

Many counts were recorded for this clonotype. V usage is TRBV6-1 and J usage is TRBJ1-5; D call uncertain. The CDR3 runs 18 residues. CDR1 is MNHNS, CDR2 SASEGT, per germline. V was shortened by 0 bases and J by 4 bases, with 19 bases between the two germline ends. For the CDR3, the DNA is TGTGCCAGCAGTGAAGCGCTTTCCGTCAGGACCAATAATCAGCCCCAGCATTTT. This encodes CASSEALSVRTNNQPQHF.

The sample holds a few counts of this clonotype. The gene calls are TRBV10-3 and TRBJ2-2, with 14 bases lining up with TRBD2. V shed 9 bases and J 1 base; nucleotides not matched to a gene: 16. Per the germline V gene, CDR1 is ENHRY and CDR2 is SYGVKD. The CDR3 consists of 20 residues. The CDR3 DNA reads TGTGCCATTGGGGGTATCCCGGGACTAGCGGGGGCTAAGAACACCGGGGAGCTGTTTTTT. Its translation: CAIGGIPGLAGAKNTGELFF.

The CDR3 loop is CASGVAGNGETQYF. CDR3 nucleotide sequence: TGTGCCAGCGGAGTAGCGGGAAACGGGGAGACCCAGTACTTC. The V gene is TRBV12-3 or TRBV12-4, the J gene TRBJ2-5; the match to TRBD2 covers 8 bases. The V segment lost 8 bases and the J segment 5 bases; nucleotides outside the gene matches: 10. The CDR3 loop spans 14 amino acids.

The V call is TRBV20-1, the J call TRBJ2-5; no clear D gene. Trimming removed 2 bases from V and 0 bases from J, with 16 bases in between. From germline, CDR1 is DFQATT and CDR2 SNEGSKA (reference sequence). The CDR3 has 16 amino acids. The CDR3 spells CSARQSRALYQETQYF. The CDR3 nucleotides are TGCAGTGCTAGACAATCCCGGGCCTTGTACCAAGAGACCCAGTACTTC.

This clonotype was seen at least ten times. V gene TRBV11-2 combines with J gene TRBJ2-4; D is possibly TRBD1 (6 bases). The germline V and J ends were trimmed by 8 bases and 5 bases, with 13 bases remaining between them. Germline V lookup: CDR1 SGHAT, CDR2 FQNNGV. CDR3 size: 13 residues. CDR3 region: CASRHREQNIQYF. DNA of the CDR3: TGTGCCAGCCGCCACAGGGAACAAAACATTCAGTACTTC.

This CDR3 is CASSIDHGGELFF. The CDR3 coding sequence is TGTGCCAGTAGTATAGATCACGGGGGGGAGCTGTTTTTT. This sequence joins TRBV19 and TRBJ2-2; D gene unclear. The CDR3 has 13 amino acids. Trimming shortened V by 0 bases and J by 8 bases, and 7 bases separated the two germline ends. Germline V CDR1 and CDR2: LNHDA, SQIVND (reference sequence).

The chain couples TRBV2 to TRBJ2-7, with D perhaps TRBD1 (7 bases). V was clipped by 1 base and J by 0 bases, with 16 bases between them. This CDR3 spans 17 amino acids. Germline V gives CDR1 SNHLY, CDR2 FYNNEI. The CDR3 loop reads CASSEVGGQATSYEQYF. The CDR3 DNA reads as TGTGCCAGCAGTGAAGTGGGAGGACAGGCTACCTCCTACGAGCAGTACTTC.